This T cell receptor (beta chain) was captured in a study of Tregs in tolerant kidney transplant recipients. This CDR3 contains 14 residues. V was clipped by 4 bases and J by 4 bases, with 14 bases between them. The table came from immunoSEQ multiplex PCR; TCRdb's copy has only in-frame clones and leaves some out. The table has about 73,000 clones, 91% seen once. This sequence was found in a human donor who received a combined kidney and bone marrow transplant. The rearrangement links TRBV23-1 to TRBJ2-7; no definite D call. TRBV23-1 is identified as an open reading frame with a role that is uncertain. The specimen comprised Tregs from blood, sampled before the transplant. The CDR3 here is CASSLRGDHYEQYF. DNA of the CDR3: TGCGCCAGCAGTCTACGAGGAGATCATTACGAGCAGTACTTC.